What follows are 15 T cell receptor beta chains derived from one specimen sequenced in a study of beta chain features in type 1 diabetes. Whole-study results and caveats: Researchers report that Type 1 diabetes patients had moderately but significantly shorter TCRB CDR3s across all four CD4+ subsets.

No antigens are known for them. Every bit of the isolated RNA underwent reverse transcription, so sequencing read expressed TCRB transcripts. Here immunoSEQ multiplex PCR was the method, and the copy in TCRdb shows in-frame clones only, minus some. The sample consists of tens of thousands of clones, around 49% of them appearing once. The material sequenced was central memory CD4+ T cells from blood. The receptors here all came from a man in his thirties or forties with type 1 diabetes.

The V and J genes are TRBV30 and TRBJ1-3; 7 bases agree with TRBD1. In germline, CDR1 is GTSNPN, CDR2 SVGIG (reference sequence). V lost 5 bases and J lost 0; bases outside the gene matches: 1. The CDR3 has 13 residues. Here the CDR3 DNA reads TGTGCCTGGGGGACAGACTCTGGAAACACCATATATTTT. It codes for CAWGTDSGNTIYF. Full variable domain (remainder filled in from reference TRBV30 and TRBJ1-3): SQTIHQWPATLVQPVGSPLSLECTVEGTSNPNLYWYRQAAGRGLQLLFYSVGIGQISSEVPQNLSASRPQDRQFILSSKKLLLSDSGFYLCAWGTDSGNTIYFGEGSWLTVV.

J is TRBJ1-1 and V is TRBV19; 7 bases are shared with TRBD1. J gave up 1 base and V 3 bases, and 8 bases lay outside the gene matches. This CDR3 is 16 amino acids long. CDR1 is LNHDA, CDR2 SQIVND, per germline (reference sequence). CDR3 sequence (DNA): TGTGCCAGTAGTATGGGCTTTACAGGGGCGAACACTGAAGCTTTCTTT. This gives the protein CASSMGFTGANTEAFF.

The genes are TRBV6-4 and TRBJ2-3; TRBD1 is a possible D gene (6 bases). V dropped 6 bases and J dropped 0 bases, with 10 bases sitting between them. The CDR3 runs 14 residues. CDR1 MRHNA and CDR2 SNTAGT come from the germline V gene. The CDR3 spells CASSATGSTDTQYF. The DNA of the CDR3 is TGTGCCAGCAGCGCCACAGGGAGCACAGATACGCAGTATTTT.

V and J are TRBV28 and TRBJ2-3, with D tentatively TRBD2 (5 bases). V was clipped by 5 bases and J by 0 bases, with 12 bases between them. The CDR3 is 15 amino acids. The germline V gene has CDR1 MDHEN and CDR2 SYDVKM. CDR3 coding DNA: TGTGCCAGCAGTAACGGGGATATTAGCACAGATACGCAGTATTTT. Translation gives CASSNGDISTDTQYF.

The chain employs TRBV29-1 and TRBJ1-2; 9 nucleotides line up with TRBD1. Looked up from germline, CDR1 is SQVTM and CDR2 is ANQGSEA. The CDR3 runs 13 residues. The ends lost 7 bases at V and 0 bases at J; junction bases unmatched: 3. Here the CDR3 reads CSAGTGTNYGYTF. In nucleotides, the CDR3 is TGCAGCGCCGGGACAGGGACTAACTATGGCTACACCTTC.

The rearrangement joins TRBV5-1 to TRBJ2-1; tentative D call: TRBD1 (5 bases). The CDR3 extends over 14 amino acids. Trimming removed 2 bases from V and 12 bases from J, with 18 bases in between. Germline CDR1 is SGHRS and CDR2 is YFSETQ. CDR3 DNA sequence: TGCGCCAGCAGCTTCGACGTGCCCCCGGACATGCAGTTCTTC. Translated, it gives CASSFDVPPDMQFF.

This rearrangement joins TRBV7-2 to TRBJ2-7; D gene ambiguous. The length of the CDR3 is 15 residues. Germline-derived CDR1 and CDR2 are SGHTA and FQGNSA. The V and J ends lost 5 bases and 3 bases respectively, with 17 bases between them. In nucleotides, the CDR3 is TGTGCCAGCAGCCAAGGTCCTCCCTCGGGCTACGAGCAGTACTTC. Its protein product is CASSQGPPSGYEQYF.

With regard to this clone: The germline gene is not matched at one end of the junction; a read error may be the cause. The chain carries TRBV30 and TRBJ2-2; TRBD2 agrees at 13 bases. Germline-derived CDR1 and CDR2 are GTSNPN and SVGIG (reference sequence). The CDR3 runs to 15 residues. This CDR3 reads CARRLAGGNTGELFF. Here the CDR3 DNA reads TGTGCCAGGAGACTAGCGGGAGGCAACACCGGGGAGCTGTTTTTT.

The table lists this clone with a few counts. This sequence joins TRBV5-4 and TRBJ2-1; the match to TRBD2 covers 10 bases. The germline gives CDR1 SGHNT, CDR2 YYREEE (reference sequence). CDR3 length equals 16 residues. Trimming at V came to 0 bases and at J to 4 bases, leaving 4 bases not matched to a gene. The CDR3: CASSLDPSGGYNEQFF. The DNA for the CDR3 is TGTGCCAGCAGCTTGGATCCTAGCGGGGGTTACAATGAGCAGTTCTTC.

CDR3 sequence: CASSLGQGANYGYTF. CDR3 nucleotide sequence: TGTGCCAGCAGCTTGGGGCAGGGCGCTAACTATGGCTACACCTTC. The chain combines TRBV5-8 with TRBJ1-2; possible D gene TRBD1, 5 bases. Germline V gives CDR1 SGHTS, CDR2 YDEGEE. V was trimmed by 0 bases and J by 0 bases, leaving 9 bases between them. The CDR3 is made up of 15 amino acids. The entire variable domain, with the rest obtained from reference TRBV5-8 and TRBJ1-2, is as follows: EAGVTQSPTHLIKTRGQQATLRCSPISGHTSVYWYQQALGLGLQFLLWYDEGEERNRGNFPPRFSGRQFPNYSSELNVNALELEDSALYLCASSLGQGANYGYTFGSGTRLTVV.

This sequence joins TRBV7-6 and TRBJ2-3; 7 positions match TRBD2. Trimming cost V 5 bases and J 5 bases; bases outside gene matches: 16. CDR1 is SGHVS and CDR2 is FNYEAQ in the germline V gene. CDR3 size: 17 residues. The CDR3 DNA follows: TGTGCCAGCAGCCCTGACCTTGTGGGAGGGCAAAAAGATACGCAGTATTTT. Translation gives CASSPDLVGGQKDTQYF.

The CDR3 loop reads CASSRDMNSGNTIYF. CDR3 nucleotide sequence: TGTGCCAGCAGTCGGGACATGAACTCTGGAAACACCATATATTTT. The V gene is TRBV7-6, the J gene TRBJ1-3; D is perhaps TRBD1 (6 bases). V lost 6 bases and J lost 0, with 12 bases in between. Germline V gene lookup returns CDR1 SGHVS and CDR2 FNYEAQ. The CDR3 totals 15 residues.

The V and J genes are TRBV11-2 and TRBJ2-5, with 8 bases identical to TRBD2. TRBJ2-7 matches the DNA end more closely, so the J call is doubtful. The V gene's germline CDR1 is SGHAT and CDR2 FQNNGV. The CDR3 contains 15 residues. CDR3 sequence (DNA): TGTGCCAGCAGCTTATTCTCGGGGGGGCACATCGAGCAGTACTTC. It yields the protein CASSLFSGGHIEQYF.

The CDR3 nucleotides read TGTGCCAGCAGCCGCCTAGGCTACGAGCAGTACTTC. This sequence encodes CASSRLGYEQYF. The chain has TRBV7-8 and TRBJ2-7; no reliable D call. The CDR3 loop spans 12 amino acids. Germline V gives CDR1 SGHVS, CDR2 FQNEAQ. Trimming removed 5 bases at V and 3 bases at J, with 8 bases between.

The genes are TRBV7-9 and TRBJ1-4; TRBD1 might be the D (5 bases). There are 16 residues in the CDR3. V was trimmed by 4 bases and J by 10 bases, leaving 22 bases between them. From germline, CDR1 is SEHNR and CDR2 FQNEAQ (reference sequence). CDR3 region: CASSYTPRGGRGKLFF. In DNA, the CDR3 is TGTGCCAGCAGCTACACCCCGCGGGGCGGGAGGGGAAAACTGTTTTTT. Using reference TRBV7-9 and TRBJ1-4 for the parts outside the CDR3, the full variable domain is DTGVSQNPRHKITKRGQNVTFRCDPISEHNRLYWYRQTLGQGPEFLTYFQNEAQLEKSRLLSDRFSAERPKGSFSTLEIQRTEQGDSAMYLCASSYTPRGGRGKLFFGSGTQLSVL.